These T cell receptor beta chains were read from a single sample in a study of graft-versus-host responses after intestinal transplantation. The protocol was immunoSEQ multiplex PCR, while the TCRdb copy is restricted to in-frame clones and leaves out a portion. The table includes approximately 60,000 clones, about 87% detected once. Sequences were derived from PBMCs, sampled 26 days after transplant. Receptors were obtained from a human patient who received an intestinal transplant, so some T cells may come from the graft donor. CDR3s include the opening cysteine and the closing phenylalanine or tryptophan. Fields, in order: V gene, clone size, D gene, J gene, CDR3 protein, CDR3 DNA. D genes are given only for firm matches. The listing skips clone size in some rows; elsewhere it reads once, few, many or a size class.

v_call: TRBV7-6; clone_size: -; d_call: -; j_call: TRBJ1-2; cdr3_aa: CASSDPRVEDYGYTF; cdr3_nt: TGTGCCAGCAGCGACCCCCGGGTGGAGGATTATGGCTACACCTTC
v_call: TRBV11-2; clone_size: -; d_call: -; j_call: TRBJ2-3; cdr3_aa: CASSLDSLPTDTQYF; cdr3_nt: TGTGCCAGCAGCTTGGACAGCCTTCCCACAGATACGCAGTATTTT
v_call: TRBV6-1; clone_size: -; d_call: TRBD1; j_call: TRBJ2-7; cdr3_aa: CASSVGQTYEQYF; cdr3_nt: TGTGCCAGCAGTGTGGGACAGACCTACGAGCAGTACTTC
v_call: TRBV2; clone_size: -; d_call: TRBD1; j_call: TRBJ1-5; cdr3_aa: CASSETGGNQPQHF; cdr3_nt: TGTGCCAGCAGTGAGACAGGGGGAAATCAGCCCCAGCATTTT
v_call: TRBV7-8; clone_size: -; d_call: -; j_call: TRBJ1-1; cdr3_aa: CASSSPDTGNTEAFF; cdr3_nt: TGTGCCAGCAGCTCTCCGGACACAGGGAACACTGAAGCTTTCTTT
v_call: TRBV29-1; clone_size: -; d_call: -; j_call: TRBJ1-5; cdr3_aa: CSVSGGISNQPQHF; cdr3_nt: TGCAGCGTTTCTGGGGGGATCAGCAATCAGCCCCAGCATTTT
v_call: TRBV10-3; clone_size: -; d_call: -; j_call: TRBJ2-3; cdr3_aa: CAINGEDPDTQYF; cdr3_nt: TGTGCCATCAACGGGGAAGATCCAGATACGCAGTATTTT
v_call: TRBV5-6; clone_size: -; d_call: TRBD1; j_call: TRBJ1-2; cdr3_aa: CASSLATGVGYTF; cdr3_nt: TGTGCCAGCAGCTTGGCCACAGGGGTTGGCTACACCTTC
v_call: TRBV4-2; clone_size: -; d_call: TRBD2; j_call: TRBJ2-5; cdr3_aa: CASSQDAASGRFETQYF; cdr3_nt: TGTGCCAGCAGCCAAGATGCCGCTAGCGGGAGGTTTGAGACCCAGTACTTC
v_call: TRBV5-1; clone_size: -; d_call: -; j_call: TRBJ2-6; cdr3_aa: CASSLGGSGANVLTF; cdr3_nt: TGCGCCAGCAGCTTGGGAGGGAGTGGGGCCAACGTCCTGACTTTC
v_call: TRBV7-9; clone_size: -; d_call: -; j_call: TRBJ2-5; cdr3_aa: CASSLALGEETQYF; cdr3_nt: TGTGCCAGCAGCTTAGCGCTAGGGGAAGAGACCCAGTACTTC
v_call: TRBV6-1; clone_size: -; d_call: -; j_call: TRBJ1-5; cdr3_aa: CAGSGGDQPQHF; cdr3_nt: TGTGCCGGATCGGGGGGAGATCAGCCCCAGCATTTT
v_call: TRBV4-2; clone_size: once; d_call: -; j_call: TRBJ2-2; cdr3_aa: CASSQDGGWAGELFF; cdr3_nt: TGTGCCAGCAGCCAAGATGGAGGGTGGGCCGGGGAGCTGTTTTTT
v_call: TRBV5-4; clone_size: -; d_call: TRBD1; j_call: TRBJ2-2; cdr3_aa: CASMPGGGTGELFF; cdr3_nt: TGTGCCAGCATGCCAGGGGGCGGCACCGGGGAGCTGTTTTTT
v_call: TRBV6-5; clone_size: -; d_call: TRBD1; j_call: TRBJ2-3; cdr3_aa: CASSYRDRRTDTQYF; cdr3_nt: TGTGCCAGCAGTTACCGGGACAGACGCACAGATACGCAGTATTTT
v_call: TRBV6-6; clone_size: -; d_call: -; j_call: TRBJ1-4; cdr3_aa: CASSSGHSTNEKLFF; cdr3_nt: TGTGCCAGCAGTTCGGGTCACTCAACTAATGAAAAACTGTTTTTT
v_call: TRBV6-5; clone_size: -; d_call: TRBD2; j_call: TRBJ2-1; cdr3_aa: CASSSSGGSYNEQFF; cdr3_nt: TGTGCCAGCAGCTCGAGCGGGGGCTCCTACAATGAGCAGTTCTTC
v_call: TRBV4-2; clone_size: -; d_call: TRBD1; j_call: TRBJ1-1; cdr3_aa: CASRDRGNTEAFF; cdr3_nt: TGTGCCAGCAGAGACAGGGGGAACACTGAAGCTTTCTTT
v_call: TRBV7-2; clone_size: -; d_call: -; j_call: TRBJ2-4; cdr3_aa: CASSSLGLGEVIQYF; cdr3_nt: TGTGCCAGCAGCTCCCTCGGGCTAGGGGAGGTCATTCAGTACTTC
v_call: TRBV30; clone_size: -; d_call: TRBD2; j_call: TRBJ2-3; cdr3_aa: CAWSVFGGGRTDTQYF; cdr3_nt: TGTGCCTGGAGTGTTTTCGGCGGGGGGAGGACAGATACGCAGTATTTT
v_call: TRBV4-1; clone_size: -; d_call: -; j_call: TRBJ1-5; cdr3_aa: CASSQPIQGSPNQPQHF; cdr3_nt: TGCGCCAGCAGCCAACCCATACAGGGATCCCCCAATCAGCCCCAGCATTTT
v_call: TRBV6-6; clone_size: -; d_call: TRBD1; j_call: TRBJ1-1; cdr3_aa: CASSIQGGGTEAFF; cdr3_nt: TGTGCCAGCAGTATACAGGGGGGGGGCACTGAAGCTTTCTTT